This TCR beta chain is from a study of identical twins. Study-wide findings and caveats: Memory repertoires lacked the insertion deficit that abundant cord blood beta clonotypes showed. Partly confounded zero-insertion analyses could result from invariant MAIT and iNKT cells.

TCRdb re-derived calls from the 5' RACE reads in MiXCR, one entry per CDR3 protein. The repertoire holds roughly 250,000 distinct CDR3 sequences, 11% to 15% seen once, with 7% to 9.5% in the top ten. V was trimmed by 3 bases and J by 0 bases, leaving 12 bases between them. CDR3 length: 16 amino acids. Per germline, CDR1 KGHSH and CDR2 LQKENI. This clonotype was observed a few times. Its matching antigen is unknown. This sequence joins TRBV18 and TRBJ2-4, with no clear D. This TCR came from a woman aged 18 to 35 in good health. Source material: memory (CD45RO+) T cells sorted from blood. The CDR3 is CASSPGFGLAKNIQYF. CDR3 DNA sequence: TGTGCCAGCTCACCGGGTTTCGGGCTAGCCAAAAACATTCAGTACTTC.